The 18 T cell receptor beta chains reported below all come from one sample, sequenced in a study of T-cell memory formation after mild COVID-19. TCRdb ran MiXCR on the 5' RACE reads and lists one entry per CDR3 protein. Here the sample spans roughly 450,000 distinct CDR3 sequences, roughly 18% being singletons. Sequenced: PBMCs or a T cell subset sorted from them (not recorded which). These receptor sequences come from a man younger than 30 who had mild COVID-19 (a few samples of this study predate the infection). Cell type and time point are not known.

The gene calls are TRBV30 and TRBJ1-6; TRBD1 is a possible D gene (6 bases). This CDR3 has 13 residues. Germline V lookup: CDR1 GTSNPN, CDR2 SVGIG (reference sequence). V lost 4 bases and J 10 bases, leaving 14 bases between the germline ends. In nucleotides, the CDR3 is TGTGCCTGGAAAAACAGGGCTGGATCACCCCTCCACTTT. Translating it yields CAWKNRAGSPLHF.

The chain has TRBV27 and TRBJ2-7, with D unresolved. Germline CDR1 MNHEY, CDR2 SMNVEV (reference sequence). This CDR3 is built from 15 residues. V was cut by 2 bases and J by 6 bases, with 17 bases left in between. The CDR3 bases are TGTGCCAGCAGTTTAGGTGGACGCCCCCTGTCCGAGCAGTACTTC. The encoded protein is CASSLGGRPLSEQYF.

The chain is built from TRBV21-1 and TRBJ2-2; the table's D call of TRBD1 was not tested on the DNA. TRBV21-1 is classified as a pseudogene. CDR3 length: 20 residues. DNA for the CDR3: TGTGCCAGCACCCCACCCCAGGGACAGGGGTACGGGTCGCACACCGGGGAGCTGTTTTTT. Translation gives CASTPPQGQGYGSHTGELFF.

The genes are TRBV29-1 and TRBJ2-1; no clear D. V was shortened by 7 bases and J by 8 bases, with 21 bases between the two germline ends. The CDR3 has 14 amino acids. The germline V gene has CDR1 SQVTM and CDR2 ANQGSEA. This chain's CDR3 is CSAGTLLQRDEQFF. The CDR3 DNA follows: TGCAGCGCCGGAACCCTTTTACAGCGCGATGAGCAGTTCTTC.

There are a few counts of this clonotype. The chain recombines TRBV7-2 with TRBJ2-5, with 11 bases that match TRBD2. Germline trimming cut 4 bases from V and 2 bases from J; bases unmatched to any gene: 6. CDR1 is SGHTA, CDR2 FQGNSA, per germline. This CDR3 has 16 residues. DNA for the CDR3: TGTGCCAGCAGCTGGGGCACTAGCGGGGGACAAGAGACCCAGTACTTC. Amino acid sequence: CASSWGTSGGQETQYF.

The chain combines TRBV4-1 with TRBJ1-5; weak D call: TRBD1 (6 bases). This CDR3 has 17 amino acids. V lost 4 bases, J lost 1 base, and 17 bases lay in between. CDR1 MGHRA and CDR2 YSYEKL come from the germline V gene. CDR3 amino acids: CASSPPGGLVSNQPQHF. CDR3 in DNA: TGCGCCAGCAGCCCCCCCGGGGGGCTCGTGAGCAATCAGCCCCAGCATTTT.

The table lists this clonotype with a count of one. The chain links TRBV5-6 to TRBJ2-3; perhaps TRBD2 as D (7 bases). CDR3 length equals 15 residues. The V and J ends lost 7 bases and 3 bases respectively, with 18 bases between them. CDR1 SGHDT and CDR2 YYEEEE come from the germline V gene. CDR3 bases: TGTGCCAGCGTCCCGGGGGGCGTGTTAACAGATACGCAGTATTTT. As protein: CASVPGGVLTDTQYF.

This sequence joins TRBV5-1 and TRBJ2-3; D is possibly TRBD1 (5 bases). V gave up 4 bases and J gave up 3 bases, with 12 bases separating them. The CDR3 totals 14 residues. Germline V gene sequence: CDR1 SGHRS, CDR2 YFSETQ. CDR3 coding DNA: TGCGCCAGCAGCGACTTACAGGAGACAGATACGCAGTATTTT. It specifies CASSDLQETDTQYF.

This chain joins TRBV3-1 and TRBJ2-3, with 7 bases that match TRBD1. With 0 bases clipped from V and 3 bases from J, the junction kept 9 bases outside the gene matches. In germline, CDR1 is LGHDT, CDR2 YNNKEL (reference sequence). This CDR3 contains 17 residues. The CDR3 region is CASSQEPTDRKTDTQYF. In DNA form, the CDR3 reads TGTGCCAGCAGCCAAGAGCCCACGGACAGGAAAACAGATACGCAGTATTTT.

This clonotype was seen repeatedly, ten times or more. DNA for the CDR3: TGTGCCAGCAGTTACGGGGGCATGAACACTGAAGCTTTCTTT. It is translated as CASSYGGMNTEAFF. The J gene is TRBJ1-1, the V gene TRBV6-2 or TRBV6-3; possibly TRBD1 for D (6 bases). V was cut by 2 bases and J by 0 bases, with 7 bases left in between. This CDR3 spans 14 amino acids. CDR1 and CDR2 from the germline V gene are MNHEY and SVGEGT.

The chain carries TRBV12-3 or TRBV12-4 and TRBJ1-3; TRBD1 might be the D (6 bases). Deletions cut 6 bases from V and 2 bases from J, with 14 bases between. The CDR3 totals 15 residues. Here the CDR3 reads CASSDTGSAGNTIYF. The DNA of the CDR3 is TGTGCCAGCAGCGATACAGGGTCAGCTGGAAACACCATATATTTT.

The chain is built from TRBV5-1 and TRBJ2-5; 12 nucleotides align to TRBD1. The CDR3 sequence is 18 residues long. V was pared by 3 bases and J by 3 bases, with 12 bases of the junction left unmatched. CDR1 is SGHRS and CDR2 is YFSETQ in the germline V gene. The CDR3 coding sequence is TGCGCCAGCAGCTCCGGGACAGGGGGCTTCGTTTTGAAAGAGACCCAGTACTTC. It translates to CASSSGTGGFVLKETQYF. Full variable domain (rest looked up from reference TRBV5-1 and TRBJ2-5): KAGVTQTPRYLIKTRGQQVTLSCSPISGHRSVSWYQQTPGQGLQFLFEYFSETQRNKGNFPGRFSGRQFSNSRSEMNVSTLELGDSALYLCASSSGTGGFVLKETQYFGPGTRLLVL.

This clonotype was detected many times. This chain uses TRBV7-9 with TRBJ2-4, with D hard to call. Germline V gives CDR1 SEHNR, CDR2 FQNEAQ (reference sequence). Trimming cost V 5 bases and J 6 bases, with 17 bases left between them. CDR3 length: 15 residues. The CDR3 DNA reads TGTGCCAGCAGCCCCCCGCAGGTAGAGAGAAACATTCAGTACTTC. This encodes CASSPPQVERNIQYF. The full variable domain, with the rest looked up from reference TRBV7-9 and TRBJ2-4, is DTGVSQNPRHKITKRGQNVTFRCDPISEHNRLYWYRQTLGQGPEFLTYFQNEAQLEKSRLLSDRFSAERPKGSFSTLEIQRTEQGDSAMYLCASSPPQVERNIQYFGAGTRLSVL.

This clonotype was counted only a few times. V usage is TRBV20-1 and J usage is TRBJ2-3; 7 bases are a match to TRBD2. The CDR3 has 16 amino acids. With 5 bases clipped from V and 2 bases from J, the junction kept 13 bases outside the gene matches. Germline-derived CDR1 and CDR2 are DFQATT and SNEGSKA (reference sequence). The CDR3 region is CSADPGLADYTDTQYF. DNA of the CDR3: TGCAGTGCTGACCCCGGCCTAGCGGACTACACAGATACGCAGTATTTT.

The chain combines TRBV6-6 with TRBJ2-5, with 14 bases matching TRBD2. The junction had 5 bases not matched to a gene; V was cut back by 0 bases and J by 2 bases. This CDR3 has 18 residues. Germline V gives CDR1 MNHNY, CDR2 SVGAGI (reference sequence). The CDR3 bases are TGTGCCAGCAGTTACTCGACTAGCGGGGGGGTGAGGCAAGAGACCCAGTACTTC. As protein: CASSYSTSGGVRQETQYF.

This clonotype was recorded a few times. CDR3 in DNA: TGCAGTGCGGATGGCAGGGGAGAGACCCAGTACTTC. Translated: CSADGRGETQYF. The chain joins TRBV20-1 to TRBJ2-5; TRBD1 might be the D (6 bases). Deletions cut 6 bases from V and 4 bases from J, with 12 bases between. The CDR3 covers 12 residues. Per germline, CDR1 DFQATT and CDR2 SNEGSKA (reference sequence).

This clonotype has just a few counts. The gene calls are TRBV6-5 and TRBJ1-5, with D possibly being TRBD1 (6 bases). The CDR3 loop spans 15 amino acids. Germline V CDR1 and CDR2: MNHEY, SVGAGI. The V gene lost 7 bases and the J gene lost 5 bases, with 18 bases spanning the gap. Written as DNA, the CDR3 is TGTGCCAGCACCCTTAAGGCGGGGGGCCATCAGCCCCAGCATTTT. Translated, it gives CASTLKAGGHQPQHF.

The chain couples TRBV28 to TRBJ2-5; TRBD1 matches at 7 bases. CDR1 and CDR2 (germline): MDHEN, SYDVKM. Losses at the gene ends were 8 bases for V and 5 bases for J; bases not matched to a gene: 8. The CDR3 has 13 amino acids. The CDR3 sequence: CASRFTGVETQYF. As DNA, the CDR3 is TGTGCCAGCCGATTTACAGGGGTGGAGACCCAGTACTTC.